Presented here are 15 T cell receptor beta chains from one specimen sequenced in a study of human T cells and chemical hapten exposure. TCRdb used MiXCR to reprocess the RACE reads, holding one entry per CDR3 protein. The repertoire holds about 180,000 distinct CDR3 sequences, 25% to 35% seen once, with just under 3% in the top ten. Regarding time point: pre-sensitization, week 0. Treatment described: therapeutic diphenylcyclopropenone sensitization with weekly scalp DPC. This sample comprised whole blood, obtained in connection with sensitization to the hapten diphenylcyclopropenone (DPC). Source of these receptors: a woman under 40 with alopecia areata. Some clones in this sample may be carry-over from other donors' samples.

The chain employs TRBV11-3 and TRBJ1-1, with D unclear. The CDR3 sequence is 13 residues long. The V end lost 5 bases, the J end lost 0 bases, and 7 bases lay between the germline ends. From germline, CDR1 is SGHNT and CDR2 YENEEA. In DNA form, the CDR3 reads TGTGCCAGCAGCCCGCGCCTGAACACTGAAGCTTTCTTT. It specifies CASSPRLNTEAFF.

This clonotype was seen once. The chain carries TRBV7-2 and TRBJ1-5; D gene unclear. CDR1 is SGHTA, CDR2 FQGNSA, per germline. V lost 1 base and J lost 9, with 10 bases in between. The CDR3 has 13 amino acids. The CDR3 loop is CASSLEAQLPQHF. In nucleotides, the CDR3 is TGTGCCAGCAGCTTAGAGGCACAATTGCCCCAGCATTTT.

The CDR3 DNA reads as TGTGCCAGCAGCTTAGGACTCATCCCCGGACGAGCTTTCTTT. Amino acids: CASSLGLIPGRAFF. This chain links TRBV11-1 with TRBJ1-1; D remains unclear. The germline V and J ends were trimmed by 1 base and 10 bases, with 16 bases remaining between them. The CDR3 contains 14 residues. Per germline, CDR1 SGHAT and CDR2 FQDESV (reference sequence).

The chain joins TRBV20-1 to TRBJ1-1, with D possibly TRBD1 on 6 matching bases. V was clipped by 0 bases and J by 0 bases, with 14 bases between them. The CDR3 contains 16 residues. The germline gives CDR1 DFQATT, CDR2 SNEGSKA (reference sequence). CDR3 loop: CSARDGTSALNTEAFF. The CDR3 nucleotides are TGCAGTGCTAGAGACGGGACATCGGCACTGAACACTGAAGCTTTCTTT.

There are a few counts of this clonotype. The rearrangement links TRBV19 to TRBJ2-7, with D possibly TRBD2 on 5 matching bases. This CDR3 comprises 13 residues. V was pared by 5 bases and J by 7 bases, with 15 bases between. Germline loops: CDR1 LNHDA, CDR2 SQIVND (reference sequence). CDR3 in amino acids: CASSPYPSGEQYF. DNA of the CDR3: TGTGCCAGTAGTCCCTACCCAAGCGGAGAGCAGTACTTC. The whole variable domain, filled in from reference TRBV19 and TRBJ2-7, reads DGGITQSPKYLFRKEGQNVTLSCEQNLNHDAMYWYRQDPGQGLRLIYYSQIVNDFQKGDIAEGYSVSREKKESFPLTVTSAQKNPTAFYLCASSPYPSGEQYFGPGTRLTVT.

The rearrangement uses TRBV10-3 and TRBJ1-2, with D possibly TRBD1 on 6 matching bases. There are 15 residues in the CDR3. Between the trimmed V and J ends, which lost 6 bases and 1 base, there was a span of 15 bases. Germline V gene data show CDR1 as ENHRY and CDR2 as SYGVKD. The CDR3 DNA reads TGTGCCATCAGCCAAGGGGGGGCGCTTAACTATGGCTACACCTTC. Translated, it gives CAISQGGALNYGYTF.

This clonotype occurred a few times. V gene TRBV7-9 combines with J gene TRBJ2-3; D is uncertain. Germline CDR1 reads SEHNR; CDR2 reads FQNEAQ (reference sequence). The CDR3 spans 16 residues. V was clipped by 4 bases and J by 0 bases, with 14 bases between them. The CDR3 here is CASSSRGSASTDTQYF. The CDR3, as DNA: TGTGCCAGCAGCTCCCGCGGATCGGCGAGCACAGATACGCAGTATTTT.

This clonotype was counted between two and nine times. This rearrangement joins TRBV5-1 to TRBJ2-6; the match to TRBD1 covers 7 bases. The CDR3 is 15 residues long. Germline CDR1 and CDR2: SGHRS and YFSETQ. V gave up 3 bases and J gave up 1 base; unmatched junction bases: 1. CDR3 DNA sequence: TGCGCCAGCAGCTGGGGACAGTCTGGGGCCAACGTCCTGACTTTC. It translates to CASSWGQSGANVLTF.

CDR3 nucleotide sequence: TGTGCCAGCAGCTCCGGTGTAAATCAGCCCCAGCATTTT. Translation gives CASSSGVNQPQHF. The chain employs TRBV7-9 and TRBJ1-5, with D uncertain. The V gene lost 4 bases and the J gene lost 4 bases, with 8 bases spanning the gap. CDR3 length: 13 amino acids. Germline loops: CDR1 SEHNR, CDR2 FQNEAQ (reference sequence).

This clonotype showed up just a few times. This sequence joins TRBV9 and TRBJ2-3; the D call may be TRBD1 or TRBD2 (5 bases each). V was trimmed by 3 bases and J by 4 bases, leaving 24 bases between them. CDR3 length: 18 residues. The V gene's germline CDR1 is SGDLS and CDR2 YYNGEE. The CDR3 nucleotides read TGTGCCAGCAGCGCCACGGACCCGACAGAGGCGGGCCCAGATACGCAGTATTTT. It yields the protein CASSATDPTEAGPDTQYF.

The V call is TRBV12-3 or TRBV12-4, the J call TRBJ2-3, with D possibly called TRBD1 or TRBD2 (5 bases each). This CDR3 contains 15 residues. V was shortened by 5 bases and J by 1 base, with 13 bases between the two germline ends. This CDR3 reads CASSGWDAGTDTQYF. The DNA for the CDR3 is TGTGCCAGCAGTGGGTGGGACGCGGGCACAGATACGCAGTATTTT.

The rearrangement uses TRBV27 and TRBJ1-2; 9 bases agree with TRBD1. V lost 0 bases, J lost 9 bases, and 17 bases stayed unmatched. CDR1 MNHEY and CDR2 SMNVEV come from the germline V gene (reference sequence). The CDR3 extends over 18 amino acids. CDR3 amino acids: CASSLSAVGGQGAGSYTF. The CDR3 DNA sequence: TGTGCCAGCAGTTTATCCGCGGTGGGGGGACAGGGAGCGGGGAGCTACACCTTC.

The CDR3 loop reads CARDRNDGYTF. DNA for the CDR3: TGTGCCAGGGACAGAAACGATGGCTACACCTTC. The chain uses TRBV2 and TRBJ1-2; tentative D call: TRBD1 (6 bases). Germline V gives CDR1 SNHLY, CDR2 FYNNEI. CDR3 length: 11 residues. V was shortened by 9 bases and J by 6 bases, with 11 bases between the two germline ends. Full variable domain (rest looked up from reference TRBV2 and TRBJ1-2): EPEVTQTPSHQVTQMGQEVILRCVPISNHLYFYWYRQILGQKVEFLVSFYNNEISEKSEIFDDQFSVERPDGSNFTLKIRSTKLEDSAMYFCARDRNDGYTFGSGTRLTVV.

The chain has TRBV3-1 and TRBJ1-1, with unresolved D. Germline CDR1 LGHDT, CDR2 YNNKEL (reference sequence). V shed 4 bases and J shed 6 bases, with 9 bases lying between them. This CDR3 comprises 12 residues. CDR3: CASSPRQSEAFF. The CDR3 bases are TGTGCCAGCAGCCCACGCCAGTCTGAAGCTTTCTTT.

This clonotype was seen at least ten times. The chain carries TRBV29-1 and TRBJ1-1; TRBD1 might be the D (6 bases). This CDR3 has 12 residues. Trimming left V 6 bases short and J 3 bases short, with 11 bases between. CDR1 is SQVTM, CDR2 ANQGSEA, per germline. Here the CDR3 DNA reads TGCAGCGTGCCAGGGGTGGACACTGAAGCTTTCTTT. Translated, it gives CSVPGVDTEAFF.